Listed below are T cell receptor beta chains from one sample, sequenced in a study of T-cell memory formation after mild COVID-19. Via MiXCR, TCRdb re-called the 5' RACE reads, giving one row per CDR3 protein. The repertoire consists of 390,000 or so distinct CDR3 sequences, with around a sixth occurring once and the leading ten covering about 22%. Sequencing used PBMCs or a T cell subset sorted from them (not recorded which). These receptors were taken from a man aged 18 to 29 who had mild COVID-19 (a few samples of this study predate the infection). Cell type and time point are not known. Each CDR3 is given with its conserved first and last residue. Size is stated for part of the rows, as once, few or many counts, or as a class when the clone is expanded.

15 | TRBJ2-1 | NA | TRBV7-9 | CASSLTGTRGHEQFF
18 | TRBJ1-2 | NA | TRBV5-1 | CASSLADRRITINYGYTF
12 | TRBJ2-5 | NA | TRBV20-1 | CSAHGRWETQYF
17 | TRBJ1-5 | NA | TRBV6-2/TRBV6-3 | CASSYWSGADSNQPQHF
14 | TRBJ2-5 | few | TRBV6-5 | CAKPGLAVRETQYF
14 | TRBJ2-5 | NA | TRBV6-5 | CASRNRGAWETQYF
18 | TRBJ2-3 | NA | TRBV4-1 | CASSREIAGGPGTDTQYF
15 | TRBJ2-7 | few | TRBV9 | CASSAGGLKGDEQYF
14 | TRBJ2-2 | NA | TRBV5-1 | CASSLYPGTGELFF
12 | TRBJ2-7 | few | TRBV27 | CASRGRGSEQYF
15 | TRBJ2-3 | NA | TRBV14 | CASRTSGENTDTQYF